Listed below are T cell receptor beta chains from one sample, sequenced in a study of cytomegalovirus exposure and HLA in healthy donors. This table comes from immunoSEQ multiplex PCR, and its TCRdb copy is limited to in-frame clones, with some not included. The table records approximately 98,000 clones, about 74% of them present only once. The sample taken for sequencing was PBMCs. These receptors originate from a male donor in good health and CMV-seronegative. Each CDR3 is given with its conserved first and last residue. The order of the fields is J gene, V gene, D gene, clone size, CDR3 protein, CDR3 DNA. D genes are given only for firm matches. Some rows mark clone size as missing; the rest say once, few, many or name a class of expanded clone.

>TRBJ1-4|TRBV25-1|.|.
CASSERGYYEKLFF
TGTGCCAGCAGTGAACGGGGGTATTATGAAAAACTGTTTTTT
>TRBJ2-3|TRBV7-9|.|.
CASSFTSHSTDTQYF
TGTGCCAGCAGCTTCACTAGCCATAGCACAGATACGCAGTATTTT
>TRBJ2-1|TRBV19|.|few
CASSLGIDEQFF
TGTGCCAGCTCCCTAGGAATAGATGAGCAGTTCTTC
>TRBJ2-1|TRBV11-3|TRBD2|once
CASSAGLVSEQFF
TGTGCCAGCAGCGCGGGACTAGTTAGTGAGCAGTTCTTC
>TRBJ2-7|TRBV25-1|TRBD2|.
CASSEWSASGHYEQYF
TGTGCCAGCAGTGAATGGTCGGCTAGCGGACACTACGAGCAGTACTTC
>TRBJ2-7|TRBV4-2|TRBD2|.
CASSQELGLAGENEQYF
TGTGCCAGCAGCCAAGAGCTAGGACTAGCGGGAGAAAACGAGCAGTACTTC
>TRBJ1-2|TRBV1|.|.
CTSSQVTGGPVGMGYTF
TGCACCAGCAGCCAAGTGACAGGGGGCCCGGTTGGGATGGGTTACACCTTC
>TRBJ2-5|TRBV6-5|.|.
CASSPISGEFETQYF
TGTGCCAGCAGTCCCATCTCCGGGGAATTTGAGACCCAGTACTTC
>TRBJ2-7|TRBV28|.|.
CASSPTRGRSYEQYF
TGTGCCAGCAGCCCCACTAGAGGGAGGTCCTACGAGCAGTACTTC
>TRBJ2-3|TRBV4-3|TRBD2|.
CASSQYRLAGDTQYF
TGCGCCAGCAGCCAATATCGACTAGCGGGGGATACGCAGTATTTT
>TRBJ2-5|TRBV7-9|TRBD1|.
CASSQGQADQETQYF
TGTGCCAGCAGCCAGGGACAGGCGGACCAAGAGACCCAGTACTTC
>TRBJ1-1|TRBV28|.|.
CASFSRENTEAFF
TGTGCCAGCTTTTCCCGGGAGAACACTGAAGCTTTCTTT
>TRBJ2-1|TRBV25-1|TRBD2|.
CASSGAGGPYNEQFF
TGTGCCAGCAGCGGGGCGGGAGGGCCCTACAATGAGCAGTTCTTC
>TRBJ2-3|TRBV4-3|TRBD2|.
CASSQDPGLGPTDTQYF
TGCGCCAGCAGCCAAGATCCGGGACTAGGGCCCACAGATACGCAGTATTTT
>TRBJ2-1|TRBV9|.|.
CASSSAAASINEQFF
TGTGCCAGCAGCTCAGCGGCGGCTAGCATCAATGAGCAGTTCTTC
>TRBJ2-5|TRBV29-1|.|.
CSVEQGSTQETQYF
TGCAGCGTTGAACAAGGGAGTACCCAAGAGACCCAGTACTTC
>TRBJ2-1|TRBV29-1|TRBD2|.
CSVEARQRGSYNEQFF
TGCAGCGTTGAAGCTCGACAGCGGGGCTCCTACAATGAGCAGTTCTTC